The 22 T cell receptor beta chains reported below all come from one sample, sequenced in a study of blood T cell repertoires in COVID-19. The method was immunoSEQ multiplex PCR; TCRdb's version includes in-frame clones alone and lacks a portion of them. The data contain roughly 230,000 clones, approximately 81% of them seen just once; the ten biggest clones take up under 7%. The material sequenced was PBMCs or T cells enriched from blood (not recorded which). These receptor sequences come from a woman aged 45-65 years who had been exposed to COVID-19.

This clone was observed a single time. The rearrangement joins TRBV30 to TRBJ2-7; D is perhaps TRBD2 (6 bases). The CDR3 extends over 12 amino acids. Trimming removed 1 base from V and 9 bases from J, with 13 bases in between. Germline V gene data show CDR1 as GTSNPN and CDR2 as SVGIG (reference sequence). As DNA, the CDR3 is TGTGCCTGGAGTGAGGAGGGAAGGTGGCAGTACTTC. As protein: CAWSEEGRWQYF.

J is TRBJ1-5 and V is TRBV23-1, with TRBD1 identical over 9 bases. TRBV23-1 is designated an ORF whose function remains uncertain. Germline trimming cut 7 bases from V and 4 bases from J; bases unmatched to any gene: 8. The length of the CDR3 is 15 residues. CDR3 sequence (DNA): TGCGCCAGCAAGAGCGGGACAGGGTTAAATCAGCCCCAGCATTTT. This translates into CASKSGTGLNQPQHF.

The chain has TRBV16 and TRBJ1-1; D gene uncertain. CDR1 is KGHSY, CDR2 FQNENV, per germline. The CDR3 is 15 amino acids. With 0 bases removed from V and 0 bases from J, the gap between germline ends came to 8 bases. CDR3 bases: TGTGCCAGCAGCCAATCCGTCGGGATGAACACTGAAGCTTTCTTT. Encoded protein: CASSQSVGMNTEAFF.

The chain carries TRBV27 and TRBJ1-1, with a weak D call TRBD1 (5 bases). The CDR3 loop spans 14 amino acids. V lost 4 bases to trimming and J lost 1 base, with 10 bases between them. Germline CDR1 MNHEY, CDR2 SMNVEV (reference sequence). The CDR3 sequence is CASSSYRKNTEAFF. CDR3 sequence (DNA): TGTGCCAGCAGTTCTTACAGGAAGAACACTGAAGCTTTCTTT.

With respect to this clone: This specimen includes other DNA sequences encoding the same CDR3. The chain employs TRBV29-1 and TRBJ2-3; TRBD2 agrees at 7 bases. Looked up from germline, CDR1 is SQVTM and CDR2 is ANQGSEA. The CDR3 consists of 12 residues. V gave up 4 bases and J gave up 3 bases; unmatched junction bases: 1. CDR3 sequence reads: CSVGGGTDTQYF. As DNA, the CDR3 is TGCAGCGTTGGGGGGGGGACAGATACGCAGTATTTT.

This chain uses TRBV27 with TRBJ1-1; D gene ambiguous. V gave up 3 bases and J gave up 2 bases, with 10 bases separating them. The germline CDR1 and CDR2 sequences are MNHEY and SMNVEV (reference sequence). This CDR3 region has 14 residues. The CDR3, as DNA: TGTGCCAGCAGTTTCTATTCAGGTAACACTGAAGCTTTCTTT. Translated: CASSFYSGNTEAFF.

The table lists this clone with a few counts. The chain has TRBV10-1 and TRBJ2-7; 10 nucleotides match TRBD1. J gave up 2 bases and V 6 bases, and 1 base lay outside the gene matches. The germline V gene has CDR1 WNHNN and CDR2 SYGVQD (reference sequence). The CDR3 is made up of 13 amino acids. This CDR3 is CASSGTGAYEQYF. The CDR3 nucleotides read TGCGCCAGCAGCGGGACAGGGGCCTACGAGCAGTACTTC.

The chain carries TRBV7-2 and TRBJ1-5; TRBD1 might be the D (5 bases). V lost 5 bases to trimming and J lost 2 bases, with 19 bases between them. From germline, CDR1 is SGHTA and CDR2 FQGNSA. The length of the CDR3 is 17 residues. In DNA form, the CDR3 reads TGTGCCAGCAGCCTGGGGGACCGGGGGGGTGGCAATCAGCCCCAGCATTTT. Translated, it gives CASSLGDRGGGNQPQHF.

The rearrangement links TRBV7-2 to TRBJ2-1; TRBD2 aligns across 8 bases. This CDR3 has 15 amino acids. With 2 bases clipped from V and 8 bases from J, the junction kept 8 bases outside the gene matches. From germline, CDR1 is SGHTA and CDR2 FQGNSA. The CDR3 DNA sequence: TGTGCCAGCAGCTTACTCCAGCGGGGGTTGGATGAGCAGTTCTTC. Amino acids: CASSLLQRGLDEQFF.

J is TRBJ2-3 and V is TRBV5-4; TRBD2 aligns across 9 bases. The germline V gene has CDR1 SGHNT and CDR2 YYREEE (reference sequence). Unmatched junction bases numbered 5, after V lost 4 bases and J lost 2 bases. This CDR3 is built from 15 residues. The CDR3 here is CASSGTSRNTDTQYF. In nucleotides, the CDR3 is TGTGCCAGCAGCGGGACTAGCAGAAACACAGATACGCAGTATTTT.

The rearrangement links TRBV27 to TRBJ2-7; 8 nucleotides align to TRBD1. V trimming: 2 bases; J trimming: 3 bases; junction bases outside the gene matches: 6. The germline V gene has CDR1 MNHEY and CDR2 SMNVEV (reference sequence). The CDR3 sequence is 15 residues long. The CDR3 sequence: CASSLAGTGIYEQYF. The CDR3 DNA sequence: TGTGCCAGCAGTTTAGCCGGGACAGGTATCTACGAGCAGTACTTC.

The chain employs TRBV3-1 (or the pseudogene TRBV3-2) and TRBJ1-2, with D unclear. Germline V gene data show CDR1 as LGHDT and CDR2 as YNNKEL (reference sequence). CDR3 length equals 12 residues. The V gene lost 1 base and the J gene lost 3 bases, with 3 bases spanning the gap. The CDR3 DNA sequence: TGTGCCAGCAGCCAAGTCGACTATGGCTACACCTTC. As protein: CASSQVDYGYTF.

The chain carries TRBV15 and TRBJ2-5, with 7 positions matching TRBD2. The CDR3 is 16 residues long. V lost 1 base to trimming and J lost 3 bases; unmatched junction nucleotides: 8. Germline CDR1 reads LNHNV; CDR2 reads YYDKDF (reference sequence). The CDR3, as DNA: TGTGCCACCAGCAGAGCAACAGGCGGGGGTGAAGAGACCCAGTACTTC. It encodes CATSRATGGGEETQYF.

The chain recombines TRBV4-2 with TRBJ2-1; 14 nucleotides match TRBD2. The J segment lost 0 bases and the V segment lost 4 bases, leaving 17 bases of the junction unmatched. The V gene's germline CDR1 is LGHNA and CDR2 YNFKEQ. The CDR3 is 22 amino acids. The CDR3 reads CASSPRGVWTSGGISSYNEQFF. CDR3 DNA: TGTGCCAGCAGCCCGCGGGGGGTTTGGACTAGCGGGGGGATTAGCTCCTACAATGAGCAGTTCTTC.

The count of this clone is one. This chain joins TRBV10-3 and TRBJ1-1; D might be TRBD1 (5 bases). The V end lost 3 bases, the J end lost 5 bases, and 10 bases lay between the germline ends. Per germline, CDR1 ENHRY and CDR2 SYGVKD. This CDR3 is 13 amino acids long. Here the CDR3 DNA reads TGTGCCATCAGTGACAGGGTTCGGACTGAAGCTTTCTTT. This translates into CAISDRVRTEAFF.

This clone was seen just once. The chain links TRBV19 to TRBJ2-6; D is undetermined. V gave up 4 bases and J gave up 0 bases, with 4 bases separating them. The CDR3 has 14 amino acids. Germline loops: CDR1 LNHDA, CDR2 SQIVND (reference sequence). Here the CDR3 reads CASSTGSGANVLTF. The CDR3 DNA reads TGTGCCAGTAGTACAGGCTCTGGGGCCAACGTCCTGACTTTC.

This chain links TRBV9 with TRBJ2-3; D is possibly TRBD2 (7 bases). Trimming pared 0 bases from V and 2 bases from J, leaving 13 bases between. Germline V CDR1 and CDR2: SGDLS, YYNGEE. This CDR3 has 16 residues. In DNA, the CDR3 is TGTGCCAGCAGCGTAGCCGCGGGGGCCAACACAGATACGCAGTATTTT. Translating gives CASSVAAGANTDTQYF. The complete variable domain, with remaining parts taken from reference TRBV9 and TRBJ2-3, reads DSGVTQTPKHLITATGQRVTLRCSPRSGDLSVYWYQQSLDQGLQFLIQYYNGEERAKGNILERFSAQQFPDLHSELNLSSLELGDSALYFCASSVAAGANTDTQYFGPGTRLTVL.

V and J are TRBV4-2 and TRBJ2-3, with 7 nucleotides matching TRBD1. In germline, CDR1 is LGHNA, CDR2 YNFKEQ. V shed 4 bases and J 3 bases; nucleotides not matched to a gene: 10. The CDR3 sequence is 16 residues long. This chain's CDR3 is CASSLEGARGTDTQYF. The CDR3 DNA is TGTGCCAGCAGCCTAGAGGGGGCTAGAGGAACAGATACGCAGTATTTT.

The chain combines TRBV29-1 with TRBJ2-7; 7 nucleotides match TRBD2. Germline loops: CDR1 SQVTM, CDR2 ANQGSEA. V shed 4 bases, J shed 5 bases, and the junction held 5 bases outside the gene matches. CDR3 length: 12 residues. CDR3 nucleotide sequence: TGCAGCGTTGGGACTAGATTACACGAGCAGTACTTC. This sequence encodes CSVGTRLHEQYF.

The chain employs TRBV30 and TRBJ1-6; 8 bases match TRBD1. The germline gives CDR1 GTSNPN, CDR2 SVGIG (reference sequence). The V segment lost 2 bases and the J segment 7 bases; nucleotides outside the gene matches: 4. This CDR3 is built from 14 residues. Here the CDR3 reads CAWSLDRGNSPLHF. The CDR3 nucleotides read TGTGCCTGGAGTCTAGACAGGGGAAATTCACCCCTCCACTTT.

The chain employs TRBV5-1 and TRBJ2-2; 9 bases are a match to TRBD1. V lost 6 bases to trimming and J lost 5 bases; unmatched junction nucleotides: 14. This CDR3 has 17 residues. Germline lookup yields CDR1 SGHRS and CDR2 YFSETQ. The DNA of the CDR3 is TGCGCCAGCATGACCCACGGACAGGGGATTCCAACCGGGGAGCTGTTTTTT. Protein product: CASMTHGQGIPTGELFF.

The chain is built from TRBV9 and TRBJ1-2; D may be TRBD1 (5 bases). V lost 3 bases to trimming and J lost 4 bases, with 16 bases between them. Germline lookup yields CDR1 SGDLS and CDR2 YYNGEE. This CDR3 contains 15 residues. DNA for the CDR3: TGTGCCAGCAGCGGACGGGACTCGGTTCTCTATGGCTACACCTTC. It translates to CASSGRDSVLYGYTF.